The 8 T cell receptor beta chains listed next were all sequenced from one sample in a study of T cells in Graves' hyperthyroidism and ophthalmopathy. It was RNA transcripts that yielded the amplified TCR beta CDR3 regions. The HTBI primer set served for first-round RT-PCR of the TCR CDR3. TCRdb ran MiXCR on the multiplex PCR reads and lists one entry per CDR3 protein. The sample includes roughly 650,000 distinct CDR3 sequences, approximately 16% seen only once; the top ten take around 3.3%. The sequenced sample consisted of blood. The receptor set was obtained from a woman aged 40 to 50 with Graves' ophthalmopathy.

About this clonotype itself: A read error may explain this, as a much larger clone is one base away. The chain employs TRBV3-1 and TRBJ1-4; maybe TRBD1 (6 bases). CDR3 length: 16 amino acids. Germline CDR1 and CDR2: LGHDT and YNNKEL (reference sequence). CDR3 sequence reads: CVSSQPGEAPNEKLFF. The CDR3, as DNA: TGTGTCAGCAGCCAACCAGGGGAGGCGCCAAATGAAAAACTGTTTTTT.

This clonotype was seen ten or more times. The gene calls are TRBV7-8 and TRBJ2-3; D may be TRBD1 (5 bases). The germline gives CDR1 SGHVS, CDR2 FQNEAQ. V was pared by 5 bases and J by 2 bases, with 14 bases between. There are 15 residues in the CDR3. CDR3 region: CASSRRTSDTDTQYF. In DNA form, the CDR3 reads TGTGCCAGCAGCCGACGGACAAGCGACACAGATACGCAGTATTTT.

This clonotype was seen repeatedly, ten times or more. V and J are TRBV2 and TRBJ2-1; 9 nucleotides match TRBD1. The CDR3 is 14 amino acids. The J segment lost 6 bases and the V segment lost 6 bases, leaving 6 bases of the junction unmatched. Germline V gene lookup returns CDR1 SNHLY and CDR2 FYNNEI. CDR3 region: CASREQGALNEQFF. The CDR3 region has the DNA TGTGCCAGCAGGGAACAGGGGGCGCTCAATGAGCAGTTCTTC.

In this sample, this clonotype turned up a few times. V is TRBV6-1 and J is TRBJ2-3; D uncertain. Germline V CDR1 and CDR2: MNHNS, SASEGT. This CDR3 is 15 amino acids long. The ends were cut back, 2 bases at V and 3 bases at J, with 12 bases in the middle. CDR3 region: CASSENGPRTDTQYF. Here the CDR3 DNA reads TGTGCCAGCAGTGAAAACGGGCCCCGTACAGATACGCAGTATTTT.

This clonotype has at least ten counts. The chain combines TRBV12-3 or TRBV12-4 with TRBJ1-1; D may be TRBD1 (5 bases). This CDR3 is built from 13 residues. Deletions cut 10 bases from V and 2 bases from J, with 14 bases between. The CDR3 bases are TGTGCCACCCGCAAGACAGCTAACACTGAAGCTTTCTTT. Its translation: CATRKTANTEAFF.

The chain is built from TRBV28 and TRBJ1-5; D is possibly TRBD1 (5 bases). The CDR3 has 15 amino acids. With 6 bases removed from V and 4 bases from J, the gap between germline ends came to 16 bases. From germline, CDR1 is MDHEN and CDR2 SYDVKM. The DNA for the CDR3 is TGTGCCAGCAGCTCCGTGGACACTCCAAATCAGCCCCAGCATTTT. It is translated as CASSSVDTPNQPQHF.

This clonotype was counted a few times. CDR3 region: CSARGRGRISYNSPLHF. The CDR3 nucleotides read TGCAGTGCTAGAGGCAGGGGGAGGATTTCCTATAATTCACCCCTCCACTTT. The chain employs TRBV20-1 and TRBJ1-6; 7 nucleotides agree with TRBD1. V gave up 1 base and J gave up 1 base; unmatched junction bases: 7. The CDR3 sequence is 17 residues long. CDR1 and CDR2 from the germline V gene are DFQATT and SNEGSKA (reference sequence).

The chain is built from TRBV12-3 or TRBV12-4 and TRBJ2-7; TRBD1 or TRBD2 may be the D gene (6 bases each). The CDR3 contains 11 residues. V lost 5 bases and J lost 9, with 11 bases in between. CDR3 sequence: CASSTGGPQYF. DNA for the CDR3: TGTGCCAGCAGTACCGGGGGCCCGCAGTACTTC.